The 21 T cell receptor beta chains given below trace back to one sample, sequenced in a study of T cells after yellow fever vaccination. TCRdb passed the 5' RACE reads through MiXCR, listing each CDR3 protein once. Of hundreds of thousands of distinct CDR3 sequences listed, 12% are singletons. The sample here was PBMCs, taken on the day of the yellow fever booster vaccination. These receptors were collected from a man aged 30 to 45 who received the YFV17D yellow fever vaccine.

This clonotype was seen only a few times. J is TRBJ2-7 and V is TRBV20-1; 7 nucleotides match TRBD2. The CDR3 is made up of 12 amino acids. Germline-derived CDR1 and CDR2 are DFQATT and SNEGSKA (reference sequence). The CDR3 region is CSTSGENYEQYF. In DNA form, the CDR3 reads TGCAGCACAAGCGGGGAGAATTACGAGCAGTACTTC.

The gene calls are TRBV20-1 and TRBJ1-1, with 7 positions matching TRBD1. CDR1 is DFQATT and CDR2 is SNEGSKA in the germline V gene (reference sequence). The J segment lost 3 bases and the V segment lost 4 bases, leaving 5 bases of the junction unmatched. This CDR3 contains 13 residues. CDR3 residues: CSAKQGMDTEAFF. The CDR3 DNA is TGCAGTGCTAAACAGGGGATGGACACTGAAGCTTTCTTT.

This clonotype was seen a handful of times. The CDR3 here is CASITGRVTEAFF. The CDR3 bases are TGTGCCAGCATCACCGGCCGTGTCACTGAAGCTTTCTTT. The chain is built from TRBV28 and TRBJ1-1; no definite D call. V gave up 7 bases and J gave up 4 bases, with 13 bases separating them. The CDR3 length is 13 residues. Germline CDR1 reads MDHEN; CDR2 reads SYDVKM.

The CDR3 loop reads CASSYSGTGLAAGANVLTF. In nucleotides, the CDR3 is TGTGCCAGCAGTTACTCGGGGACAGGGTTGGCAGCTGGGGCCAACGTCCTGACTTTC. The chain links TRBV6-5 to TRBJ2-6; 9 bases agree with TRBD1. The germline CDR1 and CDR2 sequences are MNHEY and SVGAGI. J was trimmed by 2 bases and V by 0 bases; bases with no gene match: 8. This CDR3 region has 19 residues.

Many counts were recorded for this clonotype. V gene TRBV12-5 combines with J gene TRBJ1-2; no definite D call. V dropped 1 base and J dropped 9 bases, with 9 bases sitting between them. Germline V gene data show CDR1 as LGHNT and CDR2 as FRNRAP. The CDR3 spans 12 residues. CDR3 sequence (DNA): TGTGCTAGTGGTTTGGACGAGACACGCTACACCTTC. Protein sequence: CASGLDETRYTF.

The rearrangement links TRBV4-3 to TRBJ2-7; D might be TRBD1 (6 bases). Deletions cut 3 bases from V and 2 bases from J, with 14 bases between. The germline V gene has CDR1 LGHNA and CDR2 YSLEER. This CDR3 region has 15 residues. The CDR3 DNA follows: TGCGCCAGCAGCCAGCTCCAGGGGCAGCCCTACGAGCAGTACTTC. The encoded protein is CASSQLQGQPYEQYF.

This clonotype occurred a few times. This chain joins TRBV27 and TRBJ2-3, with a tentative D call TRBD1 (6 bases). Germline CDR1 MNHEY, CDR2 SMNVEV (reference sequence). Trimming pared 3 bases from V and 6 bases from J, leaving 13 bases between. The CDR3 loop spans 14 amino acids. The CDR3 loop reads CASSFGTYSDTQYF. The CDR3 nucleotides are TGTGCCAGCAGTTTTGGGACATACTCGGATACGCAGTATTTT.

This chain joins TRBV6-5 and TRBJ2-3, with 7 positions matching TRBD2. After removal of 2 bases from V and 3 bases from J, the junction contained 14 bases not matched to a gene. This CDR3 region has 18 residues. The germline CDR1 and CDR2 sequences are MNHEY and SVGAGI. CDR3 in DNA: TGTGCCAGCAGTTACCCCGGACGGGGGGACGAAGGAACAGATACGCAGTATTTT. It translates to CASSYPGRGDEGTDTQYF.

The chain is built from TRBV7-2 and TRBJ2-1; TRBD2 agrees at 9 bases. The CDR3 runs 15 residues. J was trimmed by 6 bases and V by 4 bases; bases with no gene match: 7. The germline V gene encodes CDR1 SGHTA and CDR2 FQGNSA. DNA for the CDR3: TGTGCCAGCAGCTCTTTAGCGGGAGTTGCCAATGAGCAGTTCTTC. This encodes CASSSLAGVANEQFF.

CDR3 sequence (DNA): TGCGCCAGCAGTGGGGAAGTTGGCGAGCAGTACTTC. Its translation: CASSGEVGEQYF. V gene TRBV10-1 combines with J gene TRBJ2-7; D is undetermined. Trimming left V 4 bases short and J 6 bases short, with 10 bases between. Germline values: CDR1 WNHNN, CDR2 SYGVQD (reference sequence). The CDR3 spans 12 residues.

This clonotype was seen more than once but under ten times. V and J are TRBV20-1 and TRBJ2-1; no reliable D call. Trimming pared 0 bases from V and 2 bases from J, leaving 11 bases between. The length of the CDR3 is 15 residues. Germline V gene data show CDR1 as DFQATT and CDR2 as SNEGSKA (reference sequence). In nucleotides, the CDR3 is TGCAGTGCTAGAGATTTCGCATCTCCCTACAATGAGCAGTTCTTC. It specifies CSARDFASPYNEQFF.

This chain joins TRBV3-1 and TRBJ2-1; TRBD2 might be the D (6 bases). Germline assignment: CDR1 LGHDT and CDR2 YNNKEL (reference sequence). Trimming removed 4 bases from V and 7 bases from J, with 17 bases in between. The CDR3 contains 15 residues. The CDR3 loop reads CASSPRLGRSNEQFF. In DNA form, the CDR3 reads TGTGCCAGCAGCCCAAGGCTCGGGAGAAGTAATGAGCAGTTCTTC.

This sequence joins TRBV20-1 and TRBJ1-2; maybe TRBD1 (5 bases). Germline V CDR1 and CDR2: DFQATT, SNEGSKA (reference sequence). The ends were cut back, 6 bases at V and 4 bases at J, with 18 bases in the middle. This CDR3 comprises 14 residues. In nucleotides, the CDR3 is TGCAGTGCCTCGAGTCAGGGAGGGGTCTATGGCTACACCTTC. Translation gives CSASSQGGVYGYTF.

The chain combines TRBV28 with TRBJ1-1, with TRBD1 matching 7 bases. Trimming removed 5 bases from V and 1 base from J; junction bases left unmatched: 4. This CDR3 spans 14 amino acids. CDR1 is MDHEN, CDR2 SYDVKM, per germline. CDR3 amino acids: CASSITGANTEAFF. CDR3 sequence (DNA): TGTGCCAGCAGTATCACAGGGGCGAACACTGAAGCTTTCTTT.

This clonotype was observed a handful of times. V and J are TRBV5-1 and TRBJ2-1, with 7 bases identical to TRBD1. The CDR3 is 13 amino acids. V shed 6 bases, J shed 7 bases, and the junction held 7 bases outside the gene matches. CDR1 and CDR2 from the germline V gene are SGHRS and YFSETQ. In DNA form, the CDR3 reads TGCGCCAGCACAATACAGGGGATAAATGAGCAGTTCTTC. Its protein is CASTIQGINEQFF.

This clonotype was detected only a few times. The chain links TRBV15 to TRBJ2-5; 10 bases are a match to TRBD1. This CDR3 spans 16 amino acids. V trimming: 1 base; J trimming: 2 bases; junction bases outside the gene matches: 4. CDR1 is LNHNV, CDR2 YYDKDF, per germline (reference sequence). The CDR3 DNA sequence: TGTGCCACCAGCAGAGGGGACAGGGGAACTCAAGAGACCCAGTACTTC. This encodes CATSRGDRGTQETQYF.

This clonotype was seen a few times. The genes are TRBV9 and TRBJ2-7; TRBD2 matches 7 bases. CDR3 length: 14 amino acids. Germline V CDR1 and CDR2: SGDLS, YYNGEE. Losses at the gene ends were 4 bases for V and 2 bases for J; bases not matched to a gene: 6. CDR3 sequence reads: CASSLGLKAYEQYF. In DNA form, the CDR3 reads TGTGCCAGCAGCCTGGGACTAAAAGCCTACGAGCAGTACTTC.

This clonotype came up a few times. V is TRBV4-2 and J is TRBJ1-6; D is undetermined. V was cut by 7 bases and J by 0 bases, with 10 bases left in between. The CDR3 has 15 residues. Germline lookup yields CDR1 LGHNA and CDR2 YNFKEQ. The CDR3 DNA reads TGTGCCAGCACTGATCCGAGCTCCTATAATTCACCCCTCCACTTT. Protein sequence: CASTDPSSYNSPLHF.

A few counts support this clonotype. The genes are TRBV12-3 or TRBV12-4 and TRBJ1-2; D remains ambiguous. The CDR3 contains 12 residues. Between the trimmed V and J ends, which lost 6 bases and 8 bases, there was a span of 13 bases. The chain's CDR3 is CASSHTFGGYTF. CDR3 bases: TGTGCCAGCAGCCACACATTCGGGGGCTACACCTTC.

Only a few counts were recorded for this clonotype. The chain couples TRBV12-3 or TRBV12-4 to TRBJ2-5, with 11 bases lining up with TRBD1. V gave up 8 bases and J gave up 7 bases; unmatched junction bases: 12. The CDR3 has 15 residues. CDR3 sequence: CASPYRDRGGGTQYF. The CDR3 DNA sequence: TGTGCCAGCCCCTACCGGGACAGGGGGGGTGGGACCCAGTACTTC.

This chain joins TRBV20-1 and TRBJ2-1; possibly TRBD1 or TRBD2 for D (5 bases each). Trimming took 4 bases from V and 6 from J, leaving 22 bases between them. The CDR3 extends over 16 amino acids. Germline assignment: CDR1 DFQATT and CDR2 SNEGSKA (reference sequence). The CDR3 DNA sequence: TGCAGTGCTAAGGATGACGGCGGGTTTAGGGGCAATGAGCAGTTCTTC. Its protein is CSAKDDGGFRGNEQFF.